The 10 T cell receptor beta chains listed next were all sequenced from one sample in a study of T-cell memory formation after mild COVID-19 (dated by TCRdb to 2020 to 2022). The library was produced with 5' RACE. TCRdb lists the instrument as Illumina NovaSeq 6000. TCRdb reworked the public reads: Q25 trimming with fastp, MiXCR clone assembly, productive beta chains retained. Each CDR3 protein appears once, grouped with its most common genes and DNA. Recorded for this sample are 350,000 to 500,000 distinct CDR3 sequences; 18% of them occurred a single time. In total, the top ten clones hold 20% to 25% of the sample. Sequenced input: PBMCs or a T cell subset sorted from them (not recorded which). The receptors were gathered from a man younger than 35 who had mild COVID-19 (a few samples of this study predate the infection). The sample titles of this study are shuffled in the database, so cell type and time point are left out; the donor was told from shared clones.

This clonotype was observed a few times. The rearrangement uses TRBV12-3 or TRBV12-4 and TRBJ1-1, with TRBD1 as a possible D gene (5 bases). CDR3 length: 15 amino acids. Between the trimmed V and J ends, which lost 6 bases and 3 bases, there was a span of 17 bases. The CDR3 here is CASRYRGQTYTEAFF. The CDR3 bases are TGTGCCAGCAGATATAGGGGTCAAACTTACACTGAAGCTTTCTTT.

This clonotype turned up a few times. The chain employs TRBV5-1 and TRBJ1-2; 7 nucleotides line up with TRBD1. The junction had 8 bases not matched to a gene; V was cut back by 0 bases and J by 6 bases. The CDR3 spans 15 residues. Germline loops: CDR1 SGHRS, CDR2 YFSETQ. In DNA, the CDR3 is TGCGCCAGCAGCTTGGACCCAGGGGGAGTGAATGGCTACACCTTC. Residues: CASSLDPGGVNGYTF.

The J gene is TRBJ2-3, the V gene TRBV4-1, with 7 bases fitting TRBD1. CDR1 is MGHRA, CDR2 YSYEKL, per germline. The length of the CDR3 is 15 residues. J lost 1 base, V lost 4 bases, and 5 bases had no gene match. This chain's CDR3 is CASSPLGTGTDTQYF. CDR3 DNA: TGCGCCAGCAGCCCGCTCGGGACAGGCACAGATACGCAGTATTTT.

V gene TRBV6-2 or TRBV6-3 combines with J gene TRBJ2-1, with 9 nucleotides matching TRBD1. V lost 9 bases, J lost 0 bases, and 3 bases stayed unmatched. Germline V gene lookup returns CDR1 MNHEY and CDR2 SVGEGT. This CDR3 is built from 14 residues. CDR3 bases: TGTGCCAGTCTGGACAGGGGCTCCTACAATGAGCAGTTCTTC. Amino acids: CASLDRGSYNEQFF.

V usage is TRBV4-1 and J usage is TRBJ2-3, with TRBD2 identical over 11 bases. The CDR3 totals 15 residues. V trimming: 5 bases; J trimming: 4 bases; junction bases outside the gene matches: 5. Germline loops: CDR1 MGHRA, CDR2 YSYEKL. CDR3 DNA sequence: TGCGCCAGCAGCTTAACTAGCGGGAGACCAGATACGCAGTATTTT. The encoded protein is CASSLTSGRPDTQYF.

This chain links TRBV30 with TRBJ2-1; weak D call: TRBD2 (6 bases). Trimming cost V 4 bases and J 5 bases, with 27 bases left between them. The CDR3 runs 18 residues. Germline loops: CDR1 GTSNPN, CDR2 SVGIG (reference sequence). CDR3 DNA: TGTGCCTGGAAAATCTTCGGGGGACCACACATGTTGGACAATGAGCAGTTCTTC. Its translation: CAWKIFGGPHMLDNEQFF.

This clonotype turned up a few times. The chain joins TRBV12-3 or TRBV12-4 to TRBJ2-1; the D gene could be TRBD1 or TRBD2 (5 bases each). V lost 4 bases to trimming and J lost 6 bases, with 13 bases between them. This CDR3 is 14 amino acids long. This CDR3 reads CASSSRGYSNEQFF. The CDR3 DNA is TGTGCCAGCAGTTCTCGGGGCTACAGCAATGAGCAGTTCTTC.

A word on this clonotype: One end of the junction does not line up with germline, which may come from a read error. V is TRBV7-3 and J is TRBJ2-5; 15 nucleotides align to TRBD2. CDR1 and CDR2 (germline): SGHTA, FQGTGA. The CDR3 is 16 amino acids. CDR3 sequence: CASSPGLAGGRETQYF. The DNA for the CDR3 is TGCGCCAGCAGCCCCGGACTAGCGGGGGGGCGTGAGACCCAGTACTTC.

In its sample, this clonotype was seen many times. The V call is TRBV4-3, the J call TRBJ2-1, with 7 bases lining up with TRBD2. The CDR3 runs 15 residues. The germline gives CDR1 LGHNA, CDR2 YSLEER. V lost 0 bases and J lost 4; bases outside the gene matches: 3. The DNA of the CDR3 is TGCGCCAGCAGCCAAGATACTAGCGATTACAATGAGCAGTTCTTC. Its protein product is CASSQDTSDYNEQFF.

This clonotype was observed a few times. The genes are TRBV24-1 and TRBJ2-1; 13 nucleotides line up with TRBD2. The junction had 4 bases not matched to a gene; V was cut back by 2 bases and J by 10 bases. This CDR3 is built from 15 residues. Germline CDR1 reads KGHDR; CDR2 reads SFDVKD. The CDR3, as DNA: TGTGCCACCAGTGATTGGACTAGCGGGGGCACGGAGCAGTTCTTC. Translating gives CATSDWTSGGTEQFF.